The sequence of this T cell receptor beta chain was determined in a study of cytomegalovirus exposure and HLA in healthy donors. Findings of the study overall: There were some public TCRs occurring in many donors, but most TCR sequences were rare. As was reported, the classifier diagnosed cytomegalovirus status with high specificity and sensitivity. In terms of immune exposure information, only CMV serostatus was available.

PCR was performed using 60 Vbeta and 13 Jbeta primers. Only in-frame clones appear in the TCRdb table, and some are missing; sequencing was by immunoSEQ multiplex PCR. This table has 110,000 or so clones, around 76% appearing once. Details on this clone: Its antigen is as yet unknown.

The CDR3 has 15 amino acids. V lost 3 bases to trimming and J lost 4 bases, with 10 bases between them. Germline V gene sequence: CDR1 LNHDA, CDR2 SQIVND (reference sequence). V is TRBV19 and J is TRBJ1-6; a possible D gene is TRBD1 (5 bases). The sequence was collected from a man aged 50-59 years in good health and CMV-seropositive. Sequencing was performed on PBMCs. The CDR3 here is CASSIRSGYNSPLHF. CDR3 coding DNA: TGTGCCAGTAGTATCCGTTCAGGGTATAATTCACCCCTCCACTTT.